The present TCR beta chain was sequenced within a study of regulatory and conventional T cells in RAG deficiency. V was cut by 3 bases and J by 4 bases, with 16 bases left in between. Germline V gene data show CDR1 as MNHEY and CDR2 as SMNVEV (reference sequence). There are 15 residues in the CDR3. Blood CD4+ CD25-low CD127-high conventional T cells supplied the genomic DNA template. Sequencing used immunoSEQ multiplex PCR; TCRdb keeps in-frame clones, though not all of them. This table holds about 46,000 clones, about 87% found once. These data were likewise used in another study, on regulatory T cells. Per that study: The PCR used 52 TRBV and 13 TRBJ primers.

The J gene is TRBJ2-7, the V gene TRBV27; D is perhaps TRBD2 (5 bases). The sample taken for sequencing was CD4+ effector T cells sorted from blood. This sequence was found in a human donor in good health. CDR3 in DNA: TGTGCCAGCAGTTTCGATTGGAGGTCGGTATACGAGCAGTACTTC. Protein sequence: CASSFDWRSVYEQYF.